This is a list of T cell receptor beta chains from one sample in a study of response to subunit inactivated influenza vaccine. TCRdb itself ran the RT-PCR reads through MiXCR, one entry per CDR3 protein. The table has around 530,000 distinct CDR3 sequences, about 15% seen once. The input for sequencing was CD4+ T cells sorted from PBMCs, taken roughly 24 months after vaccination. These receptors came from a man between 50 and 70 years old who received an inactivated influenza vaccine. The CDR3 runs from the conserved cysteine through the conserved F or W. The D gene is left open where the match is weak. Where a row states a size, it is once, few, many or the class of an expanded clone; other rows omit it.

j_gene: TRBJ2-1; abundance: .; v_gene: TRBV20-1; d_gene: TRBD2; CDR3aa: CSAPTSGRANKQFF; CDR3nt: TGCAGTGCTCCGACTAGCGGGAGGGCCAATAAGCAGTTCTTC
j_gene: TRBJ2-3; abundance: .; v_gene: TRBV7-8; d_gene: TRBD1; CDR3aa: CASSLRTGVGQYF; CDR3nt: TGTGCCAGCAGCTTACGGACAGGCGTAGGGCAGTATTTT
j_gene: TRBJ1-2; abundance: .; v_gene: TRBV4-3; d_gene: .; CDR3aa: CASSQGPVNYGYTF; CDR3nt: TGCGCCAGCAGCCAAGGGCCTGTTAACTATGGCTACACCTTC
j_gene: TRBJ2-7; abundance: many; v_gene: TRBV6-1; d_gene: .; CDR3aa: CASRPRDWSSYEQYF; CDR3nt: TGTGCCAGCAGACCCCGGGACTGGAGCTCCTACGAGCAGTACTTC
j_gene: TRBJ1-3; abundance: few; v_gene: TRBV3-1; d_gene: .; CDR3aa: CASSQEARISGNTIYF; CDR3nt: TGTGCCAGCAGCCAAGAAGCACGGATTTCAGGAAACACCATATATTTT
j_gene: TRBJ2-3; abundance: .; v_gene: TRBV12-3/TRBV12-4; d_gene: TRBD2; CDR3aa: CASRLSGATDTQYF; CDR3nt: TGTGCCAGCAGGCTTAGCGGGGCGACAGATACGCAGTATTTT
j_gene: TRBJ2-5; abundance: .; v_gene: TRBV6-1; d_gene: .; CDR3aa: CASSDRRLAQETQYF; CDR3nt: TGTGCCAGCAGTGACAGGAGACTGGCACAAGAGACCCAGTACTTC
j_gene: TRBJ1-2; abundance: .; v_gene: TRBV6-2/TRBV6-3; d_gene: .; CDR3aa: CASSYSERAPGGYTF; CDR3nt: TGTGCCAGCAGTTACTCGGAAAGGGCACCGGGTGGCTACACCTTC
j_gene: TRBJ1-4; abundance: few; v_gene: TRBV15; d_gene: .; CDR3aa: CATSGRATNEKLFF; CDR3nt: TGTGCCACCAGCGGGCGCGCAACTAATGAAAAACTGTTTTTT
j_gene: TRBJ2-4; abundance: .; v_gene: TRBV11-2; d_gene: .; CDR3aa: CASSFSPTTLAKNIQYF; CDR3nt: TGTGCCAGCAGCTTTTCCCCCACGACACTAGCCAAAAACATTCAGTACTTC
j_gene: TRBJ1-1; abundance: .; v_gene: TRBV7-7; d_gene: .; CDR3aa: CASSLDGTNTEAFF; CDR3nt: TGTGCTAGCAGCCTAGACGGGACTAACACTGAAGCTTTCTTT
j_gene: TRBJ1-1; abundance: many; v_gene: TRBV4-2; d_gene: .; CDR3aa: CASSQATDLSTEAFF; CDR3nt: TGTGCCAGCAGCCAAGCCACGGACCTGAGCACTGAAGCTTTCTTT
j_gene: TRBJ1-2; abundance: .; v_gene: TRBV4-3; d_gene: TRBD1; CDR3aa: CASSAGTGVGYTF; CDR3nt: TGCGCCAGCAGCGCAGGGACAGGGGTAGGCTACACCTTC
j_gene: TRBJ2-1; abundance: few; v_gene: TRBV29-1; d_gene: TRBD2; CDR3aa: CSVHSGRDNEQFF; CDR3nt: TGCAGCGTTCATAGCGGGAGGGATAATGAGCAGTTCTTC
j_gene: TRBJ2-7; abundance: .; v_gene: TRBV2; d_gene: TRBD1; CDR3aa: CASSESSSGQGTYEQYF; CDR3nt: TGTGCCAGCAGTGAATCTTCTTCGGGACAGGGAACCTACGAGCAGTACTTC
j_gene: TRBJ2-3; abundance: many; v_gene: TRBV10-1; d_gene: TRBD1; CDR3aa: CATKRGTGVTDTQYF; CDR3nt: TGCGCCACTAAACGCGGGACAGGGGTCACAGATACGCAGTATTTT
j_gene: TRBJ1-2; abundance: few; v_gene: TRBV29-1; d_gene: .; CDR3aa: CSVEKQRGDHGYTF; CDR3nt: TGCAGCGTCGAAAAACAGCGTGGAGATCATGGCTACACCTTC
j_gene: TRBJ2-1; abundance: .; v_gene: TRBV2; d_gene: TRBD2; CDR3aa: CASRGPSGGGTNEQFF; CDR3nt: TGTGCCAGCAGGGGACCTAGCGGCGGGGGTACCAATGAGCAGTTCTTC
j_gene: TRBJ1-2; abundance: .; v_gene: TRBV28; d_gene: TRBD1; CDR3aa: CASSSPHYRGRGQSYTF; CDR3nt: TGTGCCAGCAGTTCACCCCATTACCGGGGCAGGGGGCAGAGCTACACCTTC
j_gene: TRBJ2-7; abundance: few; v_gene: TRBV7-6; d_gene: .; CDR3aa: CASSFGTEPAEQYF; CDR3nt: TGTGCCAGCAGCTTTGGGACGGAACCAGCCGAGCAGTACTTC
j_gene: TRBJ2-7; abundance: .; v_gene: TRBV10-3; d_gene: .; CDR3aa: CAISAPNTYEQYF; CDR3nt: TGTGCCATCAGTGCCCCGAACACGTACGAGCAGTACTTC
j_gene: TRBJ2-1; abundance: .; v_gene: TRBV10-3; d_gene: TRBD2; CDR3aa: CALGLAGGGNEQFF; CDR3nt: TGTGCCCTTGGACTAGCGGGAGGAGGCAATGAGCAGTTCTTC
j_gene: TRBJ1-1; abundance: few; v_gene: TRBV9; d_gene: .; CDR3aa: CASSTREGTEAFF; CDR3nt: TGTGCCAGCAGCACCCGTGAGGGAACTGAAGCTTTCTTT
j_gene: TRBJ1-1; abundance: .; v_gene: TRBV29-1; d_gene: .; CDR3aa: CSVEAWGGNTEAFF; CDR3nt: TGCAGCGTTGAAGCTTGGGGCGGAAACACTGAAGCTTTCTTT
j_gene: TRBJ2-2; abundance: .; v_gene: TRBV4-3; d_gene: TRBD2; CDR3aa: CASSQEGYGRSNTGELFF; CDR3nt: TGCGCCAGCAGCCAAGAAGGCTACGGGAGGTCGAACACCGGGGAGCTGTTTTTT
j_gene: TRBJ1-5; abundance: .; v_gene: TRBV20-1; d_gene: .; CDR3aa: CSARAELRGQPQHF; CDR3nt: TGCAGTGCTAGAGCGGAGCTCAGGGGTCAGCCCCAGCATTTT
j_gene: TRBJ1-4; abundance: few; v_gene: TRBV2; d_gene: TRBD1; CDR3aa: CASSMDRANEKLFF; CDR3nt: TGTGCCAGCAGTATGGACAGGGCTAATGAAAAACTGTTTTTT
j_gene: TRBJ2-7; abundance: few; v_gene: TRBV29-1; d_gene: TRBD2; CDR3aa: CSGTSGSYEQYF; CDR3nt: TGCAGCGGGACTAGCGGGAGTTACGAGCAGTACTTC
j_gene: TRBJ1-2; abundance: .; v_gene: TRBV18; d_gene: .; CDR3aa: CASSPGEIRYGYTF; CDR3nt: TGTGCCAGCTCACCGGGGGAGATCCGGTATGGCTACACCTTC
j_gene: TRBJ1-5; abundance: few; v_gene: TRBV6-4; d_gene: .; CDR3aa: CASSREGNQPQHF; CDR3nt: TGTGCCAGCAGCAGGGAAGGCAATCAGCCCCAGCATTTT
j_gene: TRBJ2-5; abundance: .; v_gene: TRBV3-1; d_gene: .; CDR3aa: CASSQGTSQVQETQYF; CDR3nt: TGTGCCAGCAGCCAAGGCACCTCCCAAGTCCAAGAGACCCAGTACTTC
j_gene: TRBJ2-2; abundance: .; v_gene: TRBV4-1; d_gene: TRBD2; CDR3aa: CASKGSGRVDTGELFF; CDR3nt: TGCGCCAGCAAGGGCTCCGGGAGGGTGGACACCGGGGAGCTGTTTTTT
j_gene: TRBJ1-2; abundance: .; v_gene: TRBV30; d_gene: TRBD1; CDR3aa: CAWSVGTGRSYGYTF; CDR3nt: TGTGCCTGGAGTGTCGGGACAGGCCGATCCTATGGCTACACCTTC
j_gene: TRBJ2-5; abundance: .; v_gene: TRBV20-1; d_gene: TRBD1; CDR3aa: CSAIPGGETQYF; CDR3nt: TGCAGTGCTATCCCAGGGGGTGAGACCCAGTACTTC
j_gene: TRBJ2-3; abundance: .; v_gene: TRBV4-1; d_gene: TRBD2; CDR3aa: CASSPSGLAGGRGTDTQYF; CDR3nt: TGCGCCAGCAGCCCTTCCGGACTAGCGGGGGGGAGGGGCACAGATACGCAGTATTTT
j_gene: TRBJ2-7; abundance: many; v_gene: TRBV29-1; d_gene: .; CDR3aa: CSVDRFNEQYF; CDR3nt: TGCAGCGTTGATAGGTTCAACGAGCAGTACTTC
j_gene: TRBJ1-4; abundance: .; v_gene: TRBV7-2; d_gene: TRBD1; CDR3aa: CASSQGQKEKLFF; CDR3nt: TGTGCCAGCAGCCAGGGACAGAAGGAAAAACTGTTTTTT
j_gene: TRBJ2-5; abundance: many; v_gene: TRBV6-1; d_gene: .; CDR3aa: CASRTTGLGTQYF; CDR3nt: TGTGCCAGCAGGACCACAGGCCTGGGGACCCAGTACTTC
j_gene: TRBJ2-3; abundance: few; v_gene: TRBV2; d_gene: .; CDR3aa: CASSVNRRGSTQYF; CDR3nt: TGTGCCAGCAGTGTGAATCGGCGGGGTTCTACGCAGTATTTT
j_gene: TRBJ2-2; abundance: few; v_gene: TRBV10-3; d_gene: .; CDR3aa: CAIMREANTGELFF; CDR3nt: TGTGCCATCATGAGGGAGGCGAACACCGGGGAGCTGTTTTTT
j_gene: TRBJ2-7; abundance: few; v_gene: TRBV5-1; d_gene: .; CDR3aa: CASSLEWGAYEQYF; CDR3nt: TGCGCCAGCAGCTTGGAATGGGGGGCCTACGAGCAGTACTTC
j_gene: TRBJ2-3; abundance: many; v_gene: TRBV5-1; d_gene: .; CDR3aa: CASRSTAGKDTQYF; CDR3nt: TGCGCCAGCAGATCTACCGCAGGGAAAGATACGCAGTATTTT
j_gene: TRBJ2-2; abundance: few; v_gene: TRBV5-1; d_gene: TRBD1; CDR3aa: CASREQGKTGELFF; CDR3nt: TGCGCCAGCAGGGAACAGGGGAAGACCGGGGAGCTGTTTTTT
j_gene: TRBJ2-2; abundance: .; v_gene: TRBV20-1; d_gene: .; CDR3aa: CSARDGWELFF; CDR3nt: TGCAGTGCTCGGGACGGCTGGGAGCTGTTTTTT
j_gene: TRBJ2-6; abundance: .; v_gene: TRBV6-1; d_gene: .; CDR3aa: CASSGQANVLTF; CDR3nt: TGTGCCAGCAGTGGTCAGGCCAACGTCCTGACTTTC
j_gene: TRBJ2-5; abundance: .; v_gene: TRBV4-3; d_gene: .; CDR3aa: CASSQDSYQQETQYF; CDR3nt: TGCGCCAGCAGCCAAGACAGTTATCAACAAGAGACCCAGTACTTC